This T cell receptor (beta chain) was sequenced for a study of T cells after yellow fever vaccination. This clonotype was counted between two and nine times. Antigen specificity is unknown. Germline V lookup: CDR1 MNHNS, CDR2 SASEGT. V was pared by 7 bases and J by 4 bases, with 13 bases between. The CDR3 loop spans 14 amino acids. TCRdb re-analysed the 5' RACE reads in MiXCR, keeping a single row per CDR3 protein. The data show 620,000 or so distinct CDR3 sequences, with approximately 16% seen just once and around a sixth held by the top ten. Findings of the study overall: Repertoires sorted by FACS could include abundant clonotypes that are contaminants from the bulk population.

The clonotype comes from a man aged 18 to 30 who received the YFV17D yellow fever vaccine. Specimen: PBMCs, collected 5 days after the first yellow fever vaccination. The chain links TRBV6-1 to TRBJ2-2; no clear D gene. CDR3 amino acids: CASTPGLSTGELFF. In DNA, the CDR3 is TGTGCCAGCACCCCAGGCCTCTCCACCGGGGAGCTGTTTTTT.